These 3 T cell receptor beta chains were sequenced from one sample in a study of cytomegalovirus exposure and HLA in healthy donors. Vbeta (60) and Jbeta (13) primers were used in the PCR. Using immunoSEQ multiplex PCR, the repertoire was profiled, and TCRdb retains in-frame clones only, with some absent. The sample lists around 300,000 clones, around nine tenths occurring once. Sample: PBMCs. The origin of the receptors is a woman in her late teens or twenties in good health and CMV-seronegative.

The V call is TRBV9, the J call TRBJ2-5, with D perhaps TRBD2 (6 bases). V was trimmed by 2 bases and J by 1 base, leaving 15 bases between them. The germline V gene encodes CDR1 SGDLS and CDR2 YYNGEE. This CDR3 has 16 residues. The CDR3 is CASSVGIAVAQETQYF. DNA for the CDR3: TGTGCCAGCAGCGTCGGGATAGCGGTGGCCCAAGAGACCCAGTACTTC.

V is TRBV10-3 and J is TRBJ2-1, with a possible D match to TRBD1 (5 bases). Germline V CDR1 and CDR2: ENHRY, SYGVKD. The CDR3 is 13 amino acids. Trimming removed 3 bases from V and 9 bases from J, with 12 bases in between. The CDR3 DNA reads TGTGCCATCAGTGACAGGGTACGCGGTGAGCAGTTCTTC. It specifies CAISDRVRGEQFF.

The V call is TRBV2, the J call TRBJ1-4; no reliable D call. Germline CDR1 is SNHLY and CDR2 is FYNNEI. Deletions cut 1 base from V and 8 bases from J, with 8 bases between. There are 13 residues in the CDR3. The CDR3 is CASSEEIGEKLFF. The CDR3 coding sequence is TGTGCCAGCAGTGAAGAGATCGGGGAAAAACTGTTTTTT.